Shown below are 6 T cell receptor beta chains from a single sample sequenced in a study of patients and donors after allogeneic stem cell transplantation (dated by TCRdb to about 2020). The library came from RT-PCR. For sequencing, a NextSeq 550 was employed. TCRdb reprocessing: public reads trimmed at Q25 with fastp, clones called with MiXCR, in-frame beta chains kept. All rows with the same CDR3 protein become a single entry with the most common DNA and genes. Within this sample are under 200,000 distinct CDR3 sequences, with 25% to 35% of them counted one time only. Of the sample, roughly 3% falls within the top ten clones. Specimen: blood, either unsorted or a sorted T cell fraction (not recorded which). All receptors derive from a human donor who was either an allogeneic HSCT recipient or a stem cell or donor lymphocyte infusion donor (not recorded which). It is not recorded whose cells these are; they may come from a transplant donor.

This clonotype came up once. Here the CDR3 reads CASSQSGASSYNEQFF. The CDR3 DNA is TGCGCCAGCAGCCAAAGCGGGGCAAGCTCCTACAATGAGCAGTTCTTC. J is TRBJ2-1 and V is TRBV4-3, with 7 nucleotides matching TRBD2. CDR1 and CDR2 from the germline V gene are LGHNA and YSLEER. V gave up 2 bases and J gave up 0 bases; unmatched junction bases: 4. The length of the CDR3 is 16 residues.

The V call is TRBV24-1, the J call TRBJ1-5; D call uncertain. Trimming removed 1 base at V and 4 bases at J, with 7 bases between. This CDR3 is 14 amino acids long. Germline loops: CDR1 KGHDR, CDR2 SFDVKD. CDR3 sequence (DNA): TGTGCCACCAGTGATTTATCCGCTAATCAGCCCCAGCATTTT. Translation gives CATSDLSANQPQHF.

This clonotype was seen only a few times. The rearrangement links TRBV4-1 to TRBJ2-5; perhaps TRBD1 as D (5 bases). V was cut by 2 bases and J by 1 base, with 14 bases left in between. Germline lookup yields CDR1 MGHRA and CDR2 YSYEKL. There are 16 residues in the CDR3. CDR3 protein: CASSQPWGRVQETQYF. The CDR3 nucleotides read TGCGCCAGCAGCCAACCATGGGGCAGGGTCCAAGAGACCCAGTACTTC.

This clonotype has a handful of counts. The chain joins TRBV28 to TRBJ2-5, with D maybe TRBD1 (6 bases). V shed 8 bases and J shed 5 bases, with 18 bases lying between them. Per the germline V gene, CDR1 is MDHEN and CDR2 is SYDVKM. This CDR3 is 14 amino acids long. CDR3 amino acids: CASWGPGFEETQYF. Written as DNA, the CDR3 is TGTGCCAGCTGGGGGCCGGGCTTTGAGGAGACCCAGTACTTC.

This clonotype appeared many times. V and J are TRBV6-5 and TRBJ1-1, with 7 bases matching TRBD1. CDR3 length equals 15 residues. V was clipped by 0 bases and J by 3 bases; unmatched bases: 4. Germline CDR1 reads MNHEY; CDR2 reads SVGAGI. The CDR3 region is CASSYSGTGDTEAFF. CDR3 coding DNA: TGTGCCAGCAGTTACTCGGGCACAGGGGACACTGAAGCTTTCTTT.

This chain uses TRBV29-1 with TRBJ2-7; no reliable D call. The V end was cut by 2 bases, the J end by 0 bases, with 11 bases between. Germline CDR1 SQVTM, CDR2 ANQGSEA. CDR3 length: 14 amino acids. This CDR3 reads CSVERFTDSYEQYF. In DNA form, the CDR3 reads TGCAGCGTTGAAAGGTTCACCGACTCCTACGAGCAGTACTTC.